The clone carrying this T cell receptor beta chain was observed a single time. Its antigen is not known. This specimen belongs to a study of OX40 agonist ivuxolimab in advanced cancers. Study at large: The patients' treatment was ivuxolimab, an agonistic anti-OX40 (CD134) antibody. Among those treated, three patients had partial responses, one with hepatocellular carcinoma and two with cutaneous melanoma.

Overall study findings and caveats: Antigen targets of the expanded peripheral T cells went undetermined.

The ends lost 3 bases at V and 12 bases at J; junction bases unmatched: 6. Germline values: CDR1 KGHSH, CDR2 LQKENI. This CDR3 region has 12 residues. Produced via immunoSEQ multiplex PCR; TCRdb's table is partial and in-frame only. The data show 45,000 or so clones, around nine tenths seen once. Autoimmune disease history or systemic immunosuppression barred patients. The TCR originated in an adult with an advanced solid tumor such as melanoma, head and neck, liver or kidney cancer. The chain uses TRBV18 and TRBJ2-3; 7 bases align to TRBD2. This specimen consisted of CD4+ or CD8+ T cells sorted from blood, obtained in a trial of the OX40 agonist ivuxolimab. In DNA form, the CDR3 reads TGTGCCAGCTCACCCAAGGGGACTATCCAGTATTTT. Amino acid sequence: CASSPKGTIQYF. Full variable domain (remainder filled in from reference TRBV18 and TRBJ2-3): NAGVMQNPRHLVRRRGQEARLRCSPMKGHSHVYWYRQLPEEGLKFMVYLQKENIIDESGMPKERFSAEFPKEGPSILRIQQVVRGDSAAYFCASSPKGTIQYFGPGTRLTVL.